The clone carrying this T cell receptor beta chain came up many times. Its antigen is unidentified. The entry originates in a study of regulatory T cells in long-lasting Graves disease. The TCR beta library used iRepertoire HTBI primers with Arm-PCR amplification of CDR3. A single record per CDR3 protein comes from TCRdb applying MiXCR to the multiplex PCR reads. The sample holds around 420,000 distinct CDR3 sequences, 15% to 19% seen once. Study-wide results and limits: Graves' patients with persistent disease showed TCR diversity lower than patients newly diagnosed. Whereas 900 to 1,000 public clonotypes were shared by new patients, persistent patients shared more, at a few thousand. Segments TRBV28, TRBJ1-2 and TRBJ2-5 showed preferential usage in persistent disease.

Time point noted: newly diagnosed GD, antithyroid drugs for less than 3 months. TCR sequences were obtained from RNA taken from PBMCs. V gave up 0 bases and J gave up 0 bases; unmatched junction bases: 4. CDR3 length: 17 residues. Germline CDR1 and CDR2: LGHNA and YNFKEQ. The receptor was derived from a female donor with Graves disease. Sequencing used peripheral blood mononuclear cells (PBMCs), obtained at new diagnosis, from a patient treated with antithyroid drugs. The V gene is TRBV4-2, the J gene TRBJ2-1; 8 bases fit TRBD2. CDR3 DNA: TGTGCCAGCAGCCAAGATAACGGGGGGGCCTCCTACAATGAGCAGTTCTTC. This translates into CASSQDNGGASYNEQFF.